This TCR beta chain is from a study of response to subunit inactivated influenza vaccine. This clonotype came up a few times. MiXCR was run by TCRdb on the RT-PCR reads, yielding one entry per CDR3 protein. The sample has fewer than 800,000 distinct CDR3 sequences, about 15% seen once. From germline, CDR1 is LNHNV and CDR2 YYDKDF (reference sequence). Trimming left V 0 bases short and J 1 base short, with 6 bases between. The CDR3 extends over 14 amino acids. This rearrangement joins TRBV15 to TRBJ2-5; D gene uncertain. Material: PBMCs from blood, obtained 11 to 12 days after vaccination. This TCR came from a man aged 45 to 65 who received an inactivated influenza vaccine. CDR3 nucleotides: TGTGCCACCAGCAGAGATGGTCTCCAAGAGACCCAGTACTTC. Translated, it gives CATSRDGLQETQYF.